The present T cell receptor (beta chain) was sequenced within a study of blood T cell repertoires in COVID-19. Study overall: COVID-19 samples, acute and convalescent, were from the United States, Italy and Spain.

Libraries were prepared by immunoSEQ multiplex PCR; TCRdb keeps only in-frame clonotypes and omits some of them. The sample yields around 78,000 clones, 82% seen once. Germline lookup yields CDR1 SGHVS and CDR2 FQNEAQ. This CDR3 has 16 amino acids. V lost 6 bases and J lost 7; bases outside the gene matches: 12. The sequencing input was peripheral blood. The receptor's source is a human donor in a cohort sampled during active COVID-19. The genes are TRBV7-8 and TRBJ1-6; 7 nucleotides line up with TRBD1. In DNA, the CDR3 is TGTGCCAGCAGTTTCCGTCGGGACAGCGAAAATTCACCCCTCCACTTT. Translating it yields CASSFRRDSENSPLHF. Full variable domain (remainder filled in from reference TRBV7-8 and TRBJ1-6): GAGVSQSPRYKVAKRGQDVALRCDPISGHVSLFWYQQALGQGPEFLTYFQNEAQLDKSGLPSDRFFAERPEGSVSTLKIQRTQQEDSAVYLCASSFRRDSENSPLHFGNGTRLTVT.